This T cell receptor (beta chain) was documented in a study of T cells expressing NK-cell markers. Germline V CDR1 and CDR2: MNHEY, SMNVEV (reference sequence). The CDR3 length is 16 residues. TCRdb reworked the 5' RACE reads into one entry per CDR3 protein, no DNA. Its table records hundreds of thousands of distinct CDR3 sequences. The sequenced sample was blood T cells: a sorted CD56 or NKG2C T cell subset, CD4+ or CD8+ T cells, or bulk PBMC T cells (not recorded which). The receptor's source is a man younger than 35 in good health. This chain connects TRBV27 to TRBJ2-2; TCRdb's D call, TRBD1, is unchecked because there is no DNA. This CDR3 is CASSLEQGVRTGELFF.